The clone carrying this T cell receptor beta chain was found once. This sample stems from a study of T cell changes during pregnancy in multiple sclerosis. Profiled with immunoSEQ multiplex PCR; TCRdb holds only in-frame clones, not every one. Among about 59,000 clones listed, roughly 94% were seen once. The clonotype originates from a female donor with multiple sclerosis, enrolled in a pregnancy study. Sequences were derived from CD8+ T cells from peripheral blood mononuclear cells, sampled after pregnancy.

The CDR3 nucleotides are TGTGCCAGCAGCCCTAACGCGCGGGGTCTCTCCAATCAGCCCCAGCATTTT. Residues: CASSPNARGLSNQPQHF. The V call is TRBV7-8, the J call TRBJ1-5; no firm D call. The CDR3 runs 17 residues. Germline assignment: CDR1 SGHVS and CDR2 FQNEAQ. The V end was cut by 5 bases, the J end by 3 bases, with 20 bases between.